Below are 13 T cell receptor beta chains sequenced from a single sample in a study of CXCR3-negative and CXCR3-positive naive CD8 T cells. Study conclusions and caveats: CXCR3-positive naive cells had more hydrophobic TRB CDR3s than CXCR3-negative naive cells.

No antigen has been assigned to these receptors. UMI-labeled 5' RACE yielded the TRB cDNA libraries. TCRdb reanalyzed the 5' RACE reads, giving one entry per CDR3 protein sequence and no DNA. The sample includes roughly 59,000 distinct CDR3 sequences. The sample comprised naive CXCR3+ CD8+ T cells from blood. Described subset: CD45RO-CCR7+CD27+CD95- naive CD8+ T cells expressing CXCR3 (TNR3+). The receptors were gathered from a human donor in good health. Some clones in this sample may be carry-over from other donors' samples.

V usage is TRBV6-5 and J usage is TRBJ2-2; TCRdb selects TRBD2, and the lack of DNA leaves this call unchecked. CDR1 MNHEY and CDR2 SVGAGI come from the germline V gene. This CDR3 region has 17 residues. The CDR3 protein is CASSYYASGTNTGELFF.

The V call is TRBV7-8, the J call TRBJ1-1; the D gene TCRdb calls, TRBD1, cannot be checked with no DNA. The CDR3 runs to 15 residues. Germline V gene lookup returns CDR1 SGHVS and CDR2 FQNEAQ. The CDR3 loop reads CASSAYRGGSTEAFF.

The chain uses TRBV6-1 and TRBJ1-2; TCRdb selects TRBD1, and the lack of DNA leaves this call unchecked. The CDR3 extends over 16 amino acids. Germline V CDR1 and CDR2: MNHNS, SASEGT. The CDR3 loop reads CASTQRGQELLYGYTF.

This chain connects TRBV28 to TRBJ1-1; TCRdb's D call, TRBD1, is unchecked because there is no DNA. The CDR3 totals 18 residues. CDR1 and CDR2 (germline): MDHEN, SYDVKM. CDR3 region: CASNPTQGRVLGGTEAFF.

The gene calls are TRBV29-1 and TRBJ1-1; checking the TCRdb D call of TRBD1 is not possible without DNA. Looked up from germline, CDR1 is SQVTM and CDR2 is ANQGSEA. The CDR3 covers 15 residues. The CDR3 loop reads CSVAPFRDPRTEAFF.

This rearrangement joins TRBV20-1 to TRBJ1-4; TCRdb indicates TRBD1, and absent DNA this call remains unverified. Per germline, CDR1 DFQATT and CDR2 SNEGSKA (reference sequence). The length of the CDR3 is 15 residues. The CDR3 loop reads CSARDHRGPNEKLFF.

V and J are TRBV21-1 and TRBJ2-2. TRBV21-1 counts as a pseudogene. The CDR3 is 15 residues long. CDR3 residues: CASSKRMTNTGELFF.

This chain links TRBV7-2 with TRBJ2-7; TCRdb calls TRBD1, which cannot be checked without DNA. The CDR3 loop spans 13 amino acids. CDR1 and CDR2 from the germline V gene are SGHTA and FQGNSA. CDR3 in amino acids: CASSLVSGAEQYF.

This chain connects TRBV28 to TRBJ1-5. The CDR3 loop spans 17 amino acids. CDR1 is MDHEN and CDR2 is SYDVKM in the germline V gene. The CDR3 sequence: CASTSLEGRRGNQPQHF.

This chain uses TRBV20-1 with TRBJ2-7; without DNA, the TCRdb call of TRBD1 cannot be checked. This CDR3 contains 15 residues. Germline values: CDR1 DFQATT, CDR2 SNEGSKA (reference sequence). CDR3 in amino acids: CSARDLGTGNYEQYF.

The V call is TRBV7-9, the J call TRBJ2-7; the D call from TCRdb, TRBD2, cannot be confirmed without DNA. Germline assignment: CDR1 SEHNR and CDR2 FQNEAQ (reference sequence). CDR3 length equals 16 residues. The CDR3 protein is CASSSGGGNASYEQYF.

The gene calls are TRBV7-6 and TRBJ2-3; TCRdb calls TRBD2, which cannot be checked without DNA. Germline CDR1 reads SGHVS; CDR2 reads FNYEAQ. This CDR3 has 14 amino acids. CDR3 in amino acids: CASSRTSGTDTQYF.

The V gene is TRBV4-2, the J gene TRBJ1-1; without DNA, the TCRdb call of TRBD1 cannot be checked. Germline V CDR1 and CDR2: LGHNA, YNFKEQ. The CDR3 has 14 amino acids. The CDR3 sequence: CASSRLGQGDEAFF.